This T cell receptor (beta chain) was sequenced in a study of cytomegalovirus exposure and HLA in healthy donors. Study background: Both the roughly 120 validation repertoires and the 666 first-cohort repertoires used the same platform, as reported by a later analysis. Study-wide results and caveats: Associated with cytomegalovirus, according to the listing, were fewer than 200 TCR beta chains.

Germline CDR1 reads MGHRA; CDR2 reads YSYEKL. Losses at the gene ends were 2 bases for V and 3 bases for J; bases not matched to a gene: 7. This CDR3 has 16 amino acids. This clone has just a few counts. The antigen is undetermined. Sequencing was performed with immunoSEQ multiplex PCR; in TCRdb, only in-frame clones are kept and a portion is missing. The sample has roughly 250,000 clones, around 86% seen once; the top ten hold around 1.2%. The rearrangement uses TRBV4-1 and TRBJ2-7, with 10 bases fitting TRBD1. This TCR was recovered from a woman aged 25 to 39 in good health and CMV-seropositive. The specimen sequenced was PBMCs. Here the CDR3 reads CASSQSGQGDYYEQYF. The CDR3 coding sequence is TGCGCCAGCAGCCAAAGCGGACAGGGGGACTACTACGAGCAGTACTTC.